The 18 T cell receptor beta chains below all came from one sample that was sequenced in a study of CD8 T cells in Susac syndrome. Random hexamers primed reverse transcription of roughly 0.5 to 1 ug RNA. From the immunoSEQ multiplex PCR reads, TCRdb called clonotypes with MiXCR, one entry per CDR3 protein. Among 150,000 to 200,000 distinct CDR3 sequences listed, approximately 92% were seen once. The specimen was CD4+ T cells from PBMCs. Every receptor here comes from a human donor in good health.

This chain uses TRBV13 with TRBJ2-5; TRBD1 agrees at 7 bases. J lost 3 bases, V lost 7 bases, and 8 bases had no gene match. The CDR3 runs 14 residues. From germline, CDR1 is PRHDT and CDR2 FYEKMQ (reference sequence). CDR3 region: CASTRQGSEETQYF. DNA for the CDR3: TGTGCCAGCACCAGACAGGGATCGGAAGAGACCCAGTACTTC.

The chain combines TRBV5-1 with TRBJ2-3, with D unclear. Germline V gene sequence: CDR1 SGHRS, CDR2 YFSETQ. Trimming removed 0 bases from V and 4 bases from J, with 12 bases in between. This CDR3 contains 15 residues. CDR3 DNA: TGCGCCAGCAGCTTGGCCCCGGGTCGACCAGATACGCAGTATTTT. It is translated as CASSLAPGRPDTQYF.

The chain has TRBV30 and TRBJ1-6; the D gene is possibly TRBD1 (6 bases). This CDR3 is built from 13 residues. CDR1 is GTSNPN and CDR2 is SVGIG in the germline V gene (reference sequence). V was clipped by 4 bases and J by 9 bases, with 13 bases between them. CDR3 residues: CAWTGDWGSPLHF. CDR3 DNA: TGTGCCTGGACAGGGGATTGGGGTTCACCCCTCCACTTT.

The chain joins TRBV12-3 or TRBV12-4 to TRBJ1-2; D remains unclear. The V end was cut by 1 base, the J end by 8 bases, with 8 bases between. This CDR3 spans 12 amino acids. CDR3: CASSLGPEGYTF. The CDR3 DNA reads TGTGCCAGCAGTTTAGGACCTGAGGGCTACACCTTC.

The CDR3 region has the DNA TGTGCCAGCAGCGTAGGAGGGGAGGATTCACCCCTCCACTTT. Translation gives CASSVGGEDSPLHF. The chain carries TRBV9 and TRBJ1-6, with D perhaps matching TRBD1 (5 bases). V was pared by 0 bases and J by 8 bases, with 9 bases between. Germline CDR1 reads SGDLS; CDR2 reads YYNGEE. The CDR3 has 14 amino acids.

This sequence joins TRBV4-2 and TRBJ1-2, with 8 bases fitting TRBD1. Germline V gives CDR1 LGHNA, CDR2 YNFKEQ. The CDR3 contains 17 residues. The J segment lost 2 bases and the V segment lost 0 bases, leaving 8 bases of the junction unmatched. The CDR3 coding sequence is TGTGCCAGCAGCCAAGAGGAGGCCCGGACAGGGAACTATGGCTACACCTTC. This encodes CASSQEEARTGNYGYTF.

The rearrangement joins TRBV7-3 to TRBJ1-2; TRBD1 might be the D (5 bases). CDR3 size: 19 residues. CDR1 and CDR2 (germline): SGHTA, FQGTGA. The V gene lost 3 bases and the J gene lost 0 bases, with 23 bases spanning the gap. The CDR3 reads CASSFGGKLRRLPNYGYTF. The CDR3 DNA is TGTGCCAGCAGCTTCGGGGGAAAACTGAGACGATTACCTAACTATGGCTACACCTTC.

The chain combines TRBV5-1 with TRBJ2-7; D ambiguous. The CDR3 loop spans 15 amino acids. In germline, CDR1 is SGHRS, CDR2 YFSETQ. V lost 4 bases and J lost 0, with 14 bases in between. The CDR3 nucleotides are TGCGCCAGCAGCCCGCCTTCTGGGTCCTCCTACGAGCAGTACTTC. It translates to CASSPPSGSSYEQYF.

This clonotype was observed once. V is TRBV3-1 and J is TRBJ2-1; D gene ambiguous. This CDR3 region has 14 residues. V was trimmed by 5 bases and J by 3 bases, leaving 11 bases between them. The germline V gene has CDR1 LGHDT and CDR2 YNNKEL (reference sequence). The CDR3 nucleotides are TGTGCCAGCAGCAAGGGCCGGGTCTACAATGAGCAGTTCTTC. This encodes CASSKGRVYNEQFF.

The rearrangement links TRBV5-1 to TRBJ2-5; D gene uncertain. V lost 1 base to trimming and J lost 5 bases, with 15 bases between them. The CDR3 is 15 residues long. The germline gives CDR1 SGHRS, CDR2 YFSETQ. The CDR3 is CASSLRPNPEETQYF. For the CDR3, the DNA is TGCGCCAGCAGCTTGCGACCCAACCCCGAGGAGACCCAGTACTTC. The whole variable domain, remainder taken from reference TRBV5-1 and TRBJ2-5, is KAGVTQTPRYLIKTRGQQVTLSCSPISGHRSVSWYQQTPGQGLQFLFEYFSETQRNKGNFPGRFSGRQFSNSRSEMNVSTLELGDSALYLCASSLRPNPEETQYFGPGTRLLVL.

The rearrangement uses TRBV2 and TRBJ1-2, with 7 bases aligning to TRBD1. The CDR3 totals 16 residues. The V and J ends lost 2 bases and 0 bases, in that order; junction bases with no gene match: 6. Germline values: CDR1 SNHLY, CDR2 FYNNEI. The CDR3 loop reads CASSERGQVTNYGYTF. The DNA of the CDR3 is TGTGCCAGCAGTGAAAGAGGACAGGTCACTAACTATGGCTACACCTTC.

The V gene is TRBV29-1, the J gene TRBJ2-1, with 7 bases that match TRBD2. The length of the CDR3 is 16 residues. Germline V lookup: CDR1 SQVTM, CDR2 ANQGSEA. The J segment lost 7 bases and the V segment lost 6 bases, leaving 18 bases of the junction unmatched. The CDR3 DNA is TGCAGCGTCCGTGGAGGCGGGAGAGGGCTAAGGAATGAGCAGTTCTTC. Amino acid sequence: CSVRGGGRGLRNEQFF.

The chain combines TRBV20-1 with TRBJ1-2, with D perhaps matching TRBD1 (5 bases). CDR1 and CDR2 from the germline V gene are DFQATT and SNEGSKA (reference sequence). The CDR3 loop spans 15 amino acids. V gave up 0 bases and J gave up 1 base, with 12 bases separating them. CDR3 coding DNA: TGCAGTGCTAGAGATTGGGGCGAGATTAACTATGGCTACACCTTC. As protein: CSARDWGEINYGYTF.

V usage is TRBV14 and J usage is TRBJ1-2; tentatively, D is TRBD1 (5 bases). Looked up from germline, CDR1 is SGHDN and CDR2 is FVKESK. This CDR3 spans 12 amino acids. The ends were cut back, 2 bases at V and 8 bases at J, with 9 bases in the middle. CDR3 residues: CASSQPQGGYTF. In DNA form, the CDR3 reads TGTGCCAGCAGCCAACCGCAGGGCGGCTACACCTTC.

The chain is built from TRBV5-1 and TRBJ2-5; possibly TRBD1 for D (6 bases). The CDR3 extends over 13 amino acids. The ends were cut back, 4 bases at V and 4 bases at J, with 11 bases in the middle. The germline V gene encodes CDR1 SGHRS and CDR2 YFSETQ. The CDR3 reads CASSRDRSETQYF. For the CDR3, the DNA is TGCGCCAGCAGCCGAGACAGGTCAGAGACCCAGTACTTC. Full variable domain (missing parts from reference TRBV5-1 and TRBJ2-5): KAGVTQTPRYLIKTRGQQVTLSCSPISGHRSVSWYQQTPGQGLQFLFEYFSETQRNKGNFPGRFSGRQFSNSRSEMNVSTLELGDSALYLCASSRDRSETQYFGPGTRLLVL.

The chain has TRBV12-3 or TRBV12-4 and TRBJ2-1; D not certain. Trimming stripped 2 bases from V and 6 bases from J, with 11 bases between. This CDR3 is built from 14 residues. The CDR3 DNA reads TGTGCCAGCAGTTTAAGAAGCTTACGCAATGAGCAGTTCTTC. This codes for CASSLRSLRNEQFF.

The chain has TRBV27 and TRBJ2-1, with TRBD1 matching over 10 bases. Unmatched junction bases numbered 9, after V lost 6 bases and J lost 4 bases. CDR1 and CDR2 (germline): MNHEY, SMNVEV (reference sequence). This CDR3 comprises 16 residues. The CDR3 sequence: CASSPSPGQGYNEQFF. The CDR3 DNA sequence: TGTGCCAGCAGCCCGAGCCCGGGACAGGGGTACAATGAGCAGTTCTTC.

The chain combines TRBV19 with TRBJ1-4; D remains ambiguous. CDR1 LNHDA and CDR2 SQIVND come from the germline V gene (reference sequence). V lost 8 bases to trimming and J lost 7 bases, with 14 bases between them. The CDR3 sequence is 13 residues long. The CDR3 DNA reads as TGTGCCAGTCGAGATAGGCTGATTGAAAAACTGTTTTTT. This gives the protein CASRDRLIEKLFF. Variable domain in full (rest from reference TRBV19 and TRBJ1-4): DGGITQSPKYLFRKEGQNVTLSCEQNLNHDAMYWYRQDPGQGLRLIYYSQIVNDFQKGDIAEGYSVSREKKESFPLTVTSAQKNPTAFYLCASRDRLIEKLFFGSGTQLSVL.